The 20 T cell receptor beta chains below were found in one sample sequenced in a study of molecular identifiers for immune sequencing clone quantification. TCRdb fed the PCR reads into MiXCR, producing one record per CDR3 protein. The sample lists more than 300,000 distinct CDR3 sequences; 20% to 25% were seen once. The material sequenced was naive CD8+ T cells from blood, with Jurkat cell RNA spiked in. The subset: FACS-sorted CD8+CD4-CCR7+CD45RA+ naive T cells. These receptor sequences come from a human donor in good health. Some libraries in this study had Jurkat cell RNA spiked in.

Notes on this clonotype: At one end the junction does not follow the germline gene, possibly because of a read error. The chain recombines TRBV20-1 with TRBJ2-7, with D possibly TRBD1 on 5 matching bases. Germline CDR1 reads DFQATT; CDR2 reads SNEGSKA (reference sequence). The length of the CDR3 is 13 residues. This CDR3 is CSARGGRSCEQYF. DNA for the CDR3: TGCAGTGCTAGAGGGGGCAGATCCTGCGAGCAGTACTTC.

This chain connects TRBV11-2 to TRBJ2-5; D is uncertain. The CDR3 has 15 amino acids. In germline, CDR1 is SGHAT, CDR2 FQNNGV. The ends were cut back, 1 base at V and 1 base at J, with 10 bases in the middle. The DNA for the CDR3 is TGTGCCAGCAGCTTAGGGCGGTGGGGCCAAGAGACCCAGTACTTC. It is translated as CASSLGRWGQETQYF.

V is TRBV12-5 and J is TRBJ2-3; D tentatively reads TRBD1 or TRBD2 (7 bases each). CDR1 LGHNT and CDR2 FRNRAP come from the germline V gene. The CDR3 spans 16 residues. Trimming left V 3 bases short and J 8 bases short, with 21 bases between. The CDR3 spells CASGLGDSPWGGTQYF. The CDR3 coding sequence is TGTGCTAGTGGTTTAGGGGACAGCCCCTGGGGGGGTACGCAGTATTTT.

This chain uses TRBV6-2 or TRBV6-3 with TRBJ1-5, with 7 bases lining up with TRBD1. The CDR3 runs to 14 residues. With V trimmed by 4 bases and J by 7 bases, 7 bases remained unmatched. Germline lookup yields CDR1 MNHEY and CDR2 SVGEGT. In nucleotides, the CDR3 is TGTGCCAGCAGTTTTACAGGGGTGGGACAGCCCCAGCATTTT. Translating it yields CASSFTGVGQPQHF.

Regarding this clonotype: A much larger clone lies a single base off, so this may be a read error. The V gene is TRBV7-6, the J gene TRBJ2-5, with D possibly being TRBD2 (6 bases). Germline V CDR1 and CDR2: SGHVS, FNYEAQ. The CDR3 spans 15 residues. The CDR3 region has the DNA TGTACCAGCAGCTTAGACATTAGGAGGGGTGAGACCCAGTACTTC. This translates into CTSSLDIRRGETQYF.

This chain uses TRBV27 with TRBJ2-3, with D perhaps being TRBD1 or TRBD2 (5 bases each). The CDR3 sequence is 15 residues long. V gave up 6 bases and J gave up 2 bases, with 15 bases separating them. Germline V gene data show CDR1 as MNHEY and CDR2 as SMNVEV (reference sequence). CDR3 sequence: CASSYRDAYTDTQYF. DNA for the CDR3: TGTGCCAGCAGCTACCGGGACGCTTACACAGATACGCAGTATTTT.

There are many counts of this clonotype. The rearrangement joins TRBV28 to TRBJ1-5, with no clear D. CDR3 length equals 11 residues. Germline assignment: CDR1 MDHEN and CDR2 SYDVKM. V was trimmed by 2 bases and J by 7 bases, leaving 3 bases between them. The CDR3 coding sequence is TGTGCCAGCAGTTTACGACAGCCCCAGCATTTT. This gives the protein CASSLRQPQHF. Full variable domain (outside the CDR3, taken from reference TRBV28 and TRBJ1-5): DVKVTQSSRYLVKRTGEKVFLECVQDMDHENMFWYRQDPGLGLRLIYFSYDVKMKEKGDIPEGYSVSREKKERFSLILESASTNQTSMYLCASSLRQPQHFGDGTRLSIL.

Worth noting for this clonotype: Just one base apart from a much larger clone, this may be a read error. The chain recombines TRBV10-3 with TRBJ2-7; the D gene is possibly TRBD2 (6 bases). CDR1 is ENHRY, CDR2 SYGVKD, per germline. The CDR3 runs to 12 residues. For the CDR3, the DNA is TGTGCCATCAGAGGGACTTCCTACGGGCAGTACTTC. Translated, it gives CAIRGTSYGQYF.

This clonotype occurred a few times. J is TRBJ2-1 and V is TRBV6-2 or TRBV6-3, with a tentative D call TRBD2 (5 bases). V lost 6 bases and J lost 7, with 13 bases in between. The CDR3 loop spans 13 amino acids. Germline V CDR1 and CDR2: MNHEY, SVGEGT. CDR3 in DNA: TGTGCCAGCAGATTGGCGCCGGGGAATGAGCAGTTCTTC. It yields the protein CASRLAPGNEQFF.

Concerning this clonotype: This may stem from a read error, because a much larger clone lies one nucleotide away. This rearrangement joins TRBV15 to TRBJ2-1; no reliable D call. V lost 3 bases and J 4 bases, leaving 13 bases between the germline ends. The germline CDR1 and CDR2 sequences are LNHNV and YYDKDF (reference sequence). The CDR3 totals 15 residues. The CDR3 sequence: CATSSLADGYNEQFF. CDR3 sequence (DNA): TGTGCCACCAGCAGCCTCGCGGACGGGTACAATGAGCAGTTCTTC.

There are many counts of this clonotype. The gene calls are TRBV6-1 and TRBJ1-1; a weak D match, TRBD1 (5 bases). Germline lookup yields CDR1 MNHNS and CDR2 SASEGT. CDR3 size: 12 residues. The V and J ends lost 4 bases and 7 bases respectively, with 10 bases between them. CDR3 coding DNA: TGTGCCAGCAGTGCCCTCGGGGGTGAAGCTTTCTTT. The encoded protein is CASSALGGEAFF.

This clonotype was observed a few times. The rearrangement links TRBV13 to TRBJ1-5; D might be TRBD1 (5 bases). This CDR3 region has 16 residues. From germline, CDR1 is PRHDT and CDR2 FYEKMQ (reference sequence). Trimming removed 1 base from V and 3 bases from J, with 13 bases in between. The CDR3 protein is CASSLAGSGINQPQHF. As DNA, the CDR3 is TGTGCCAGCAGCTTAGCAGGGTCGGGCATCAATCAGCCCCAGCATTTT. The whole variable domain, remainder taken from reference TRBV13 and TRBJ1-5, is AAGVIQSPRHLIKEKRETATLKCYPIPRHDTVYWYQQGPGQDPQFLISFYEKMQSDKGSIPDRFSAQQFSDYHSELNMSSLELGDSALYFCASSLAGSGINQPQHFGDGTRLSIL.

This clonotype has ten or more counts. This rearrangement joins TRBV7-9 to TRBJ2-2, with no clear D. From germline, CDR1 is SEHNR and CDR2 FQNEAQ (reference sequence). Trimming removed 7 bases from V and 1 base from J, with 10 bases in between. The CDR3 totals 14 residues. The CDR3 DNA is TGTGCCAGCACCCCTCCACAGAACACCGGGGAGCTGTTTTTT. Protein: CASTPPQNTGELFF.

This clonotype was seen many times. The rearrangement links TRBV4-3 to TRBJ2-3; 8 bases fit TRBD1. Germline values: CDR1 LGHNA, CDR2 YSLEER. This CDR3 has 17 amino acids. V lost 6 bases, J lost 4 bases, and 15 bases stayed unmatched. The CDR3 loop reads CASRESHRTGSPDTQYF. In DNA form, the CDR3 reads TGCGCCAGCAGAGAGTCACATCGGACAGGGTCCCCAGATACGCAGTATTTT.

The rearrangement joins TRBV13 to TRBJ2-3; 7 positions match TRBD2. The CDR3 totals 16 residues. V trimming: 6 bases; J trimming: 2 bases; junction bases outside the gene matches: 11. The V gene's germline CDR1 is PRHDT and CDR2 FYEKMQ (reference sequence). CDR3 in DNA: TGTGCCAGCAGGGCTTTCGGGACTACTTACACAGATACGCAGTATTTT. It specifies CASRAFGTTYTDTQYF.

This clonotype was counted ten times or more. DNA for the CDR3: TGTGCCGGTCGTGCGACTAGCGGGAGCACAGATACGCAGTATTTT. Its translation: CAGRATSGSTDTQYF. V usage is TRBV2 and J usage is TRBJ2-3, with TRBD2 matching 10 bases. The CDR3 consists of 15 residues. V lost 11 bases and J lost 0; bases outside the gene matches: 8. Germline V CDR1 and CDR2: SNHLY, FYNNEI.

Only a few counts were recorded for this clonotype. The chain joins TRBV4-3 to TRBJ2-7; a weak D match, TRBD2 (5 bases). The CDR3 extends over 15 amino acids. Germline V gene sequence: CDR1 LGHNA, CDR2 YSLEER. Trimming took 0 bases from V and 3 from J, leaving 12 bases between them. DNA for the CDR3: TGCGCCAGCAGCCAAGATCGGGGTGTTTACTACGAGCAGTACTTC. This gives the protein CASSQDRGVYYEQYF.

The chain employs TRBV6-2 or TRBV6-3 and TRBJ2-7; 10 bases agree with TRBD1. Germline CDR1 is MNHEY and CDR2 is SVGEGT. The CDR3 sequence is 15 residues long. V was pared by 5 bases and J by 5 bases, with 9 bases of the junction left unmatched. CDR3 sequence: CASSHRGQGKNEQYF. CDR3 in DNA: TGTGCCAGCAGTCACAGGGGACAGGGGAAGAACGAGCAGTACTTC.

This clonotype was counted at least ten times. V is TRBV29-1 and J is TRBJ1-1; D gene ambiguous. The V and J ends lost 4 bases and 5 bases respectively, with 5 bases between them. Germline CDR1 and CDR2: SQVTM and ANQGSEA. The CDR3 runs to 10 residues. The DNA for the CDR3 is TGCAGCGTTGTGAGTACTGAAGCTTTCTTT. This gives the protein CSVVSTEAFF.

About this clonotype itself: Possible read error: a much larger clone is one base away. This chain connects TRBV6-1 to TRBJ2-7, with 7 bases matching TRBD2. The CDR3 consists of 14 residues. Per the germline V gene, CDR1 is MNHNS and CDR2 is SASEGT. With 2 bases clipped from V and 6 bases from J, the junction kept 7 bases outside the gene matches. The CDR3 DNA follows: TGTGCCAGCAGTGAACAGGGAGGGGACTGCGAGCAGTACTTC. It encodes CASSEQGGDCEQYF.